This T cell receptor (beta chain) is drawn from a study of blood T cell repertoires in COVID-19. Overall study context: COVID-19 samples from acute and convalescent phases originated in the United States, Italy and Spain. T cells, B-cell-depleted T cells, or PBMCs supplied cDNA or gDNA.

Germline CDR1 is SNHLY and CDR2 is FYNNEI. The J segment lost 6 bases and the V segment lost 5 bases, leaving 7 bases of the junction unmatched. The CDR3 sequence is 14 residues long. In the authors' methods: Scientists estimated how many nucleated cells there were by amplifying reference gene primers. The data were produced by immunoSEQ multiplex PCR, yet TCRdb's version contains in-frame clones alone and is incomplete. V, J and clone size are taken as reported in that table, and D and trimming were inferred from the DNA itself. Here the sample spans fewer than 350,000 clones, roughly 90% being singletons. Seattle-derived patients entered the study during active infection and were followed longitudinally.

The TCR comes from a woman in her twenties or thirties with COVID-19, enrolled during active disease. The sample taken for sequencing was peripheral blood. The gene calls are TRBV2 and TRBJ1-2; 9 nucleotides align to TRBD1. CDR3 nucleotide sequence: TGTGCCAGCAGTCTTTGGGGACAGGGACATGGCTACACCTTC. Translation gives CASSLWGQGHGYTF.